This T cell receptor beta chain was identified in a study of T cell responses to AZD1222 COVID-19 vaccine. Points from the study as a whole: Within unmutated variant regions lay the reported targets of nearly half of spike-specific TCRs. Clonal diversity may have been underestimated in mostly white British donors.

Assay used: immunoSEQ multiplex PCR; TCRdb lists only in-frame clones, some missing. The repertoire holds about 130,000 clones, with 80% to 90% as singletons. Germline V lookup: CDR1 SGHNT, CDR2 YENEEA. Trimming removed 4 bases from V and 1 base from J, with 7 bases in between. The length of the CDR3 is 13 residues. Details on this clone: Its antigen is unidentified.

The chain links TRBV11-3 to TRBJ1-1; TRBD1 is a possible D gene (6 bases). The sequenced sample was peripheral blood, obtained on day 0 of AZD1222 vaccination. This sequence was found in an adult in good health. The CDR3 region is CASSSQGNTEAFF. The CDR3, as DNA: TGTGCCAGCAGCTCACAGGGGAACACTGAAGCTTTCTTT.